Listed below are T cell receptor beta chains from one sample, sequenced in a study of molecular identifiers for immune sequencing clone quantification. TCRdb re-derived calls from the PCR reads in MiXCR, one entry per CDR3 protein. Seen here are about 510,000 distinct CDR3 sequences, about a fifth observed once, and the top ten hold around 0.86%. The specimen sequenced was naive CD8+ T cells from blood, with Jurkat cell RNA spiked in. These receptors were collected from a human donor in good health. Some libraries in this study had Jurkat cell RNA spiked in. The CDR3 runs from the conserved cysteine through the conserved F or W. A D gene is named only where the DNA matches it firmly. Size is stated for part of the rows, as once, few or many counts, or as a class when the clone is expanded.

V gene	clone size	D gene	J gene	CDR3 length	CDR3 DNA	CDR3 protein
TRBV28	many	.	TRBJ2-3	18	TGTGCCAGCAGTTATGAGCGGGTCTTGACGACTAGCACAGATACGCAGTATTTT	CASSYERVLTTSTDTQYF
TRBV6-6	many	TRBD2	TRBJ2-7	12	TGTGCCAGCAGGACTAGCGGCTACGAGCAGTACTTC	CASRTSGYEQYF
TRBV19	.	.	TRBJ2-7	15	TGTGCCAGTAGTATAGGGTCCGCCAGGACCTACGAGCAGTACTTC	CASSIGSARTYEQYF
TRBV30	once	.	TRBJ2-7	11	TGTGCCTGGAGTGTAGATGTCGAGCAGTACTTC	CAWSVDVEQYF
TRBV12-3/TRBV12-4	few	TRBD2	TRBJ2-7	16	TGTGCCAGCAGGCCCGGGACTAGCGGAAGGGAGTACGAGCAGTACTTC	CASRPGTSGREYEQYF
TRBV4-3	many	TRBD2	TRBJ2-7	17	TGCGCCAGCAGCCAAGACTTGACTAGCGGGAGACGCAACGAGCAGTACTTC	CASSQDLTSGRRNEQYF
TRBV7-2	few	TRBD2	TRBJ2-1	14	TGTGCCAGCAGCTTAGTAGCGGGATGGTTAGGGCAGTTCTTC	CASSLVAGWLGQFF
TRBV20-1	few	.	TRBJ2-7	15	TGCAGTGCTACCACCCCCGACAGATACTCCTACGAGCAGTACTTC	CSATTPDRYSYEQYF
TRBV28	.	.	TRBJ2-6	16	TGTGCCAGCAGCCTAATCCACGGCTCTGGGGCCAACGTCCTGACTTTC	CASSLIHGSGANVLTF
TRBV19	few	.	TRBJ2-7	13	TGTGCCAGTAGTATAGTTTCGGGGCACGAGCAGTACTTC	CASSIVSGHEQYF
TRBV27	many	.	TRBJ2-7	18	TGTGCCAGCAGTTTACCAGCGAGACACTCCTACGAAGTATACGAGCAGTACTTC	CASSLPARHSYEVYEQYF
TRBV3-1	.	.	TRBJ1-1	16	TGTGCCAGCAGCCAACGTGTTTACCAGTTGAACACTGAAGCTTTCTTT	CASSQRVYQLNTEAFF
TRBV19	few	.	TRBJ2-7	15	TGTGCCAGTAGTATAGCCTCCCAGGGAGGTTACGAGCAGTACTTC	CASSIASQGGYEQYF
TRBV11-3	many	TRBD1	TRBJ1-5	16	TGTGCCAGCAGCTTAGTTTCGGGACAGGGAAATCAGCCCCAGCATTTT	CASSLVSGQGNQPQHF
TRBV5-1	many	TRBD2	TRBJ2-3	13	TGCGCCAGCAGCACTCTAGCGGCAGATACGCAGTATTTT	CASSTLAADTQYF
TRBV27	few	TRBD2	TRBJ2-3	17	TGTGCCAGCAGTTTGCTGCTAGCGGGGGGTAGGACAGATACGCAGTATTTT	CASSLLLAGGRTDTQYF
TRBV7-9	many	.	TRBJ1-1	13	TGTGCCAGCAGCCCACAAGAAAACACTGAAGCTTTCTTT	CASSPQENTEAFF
TRBV11-2	many	.	TRBJ2-7	14	TGTGCCAGCAGCCCTGAGGGCTGGCACTACGAGCAGTACTTC	CASSPEGWHYEQYF
TRBV7-9	many	.	TRBJ1-1	15	TGTGCCAGCAACAACTTACAGGGTGTTAACACTGAAGCTTTCTTT	CASNNLQGVNTEAFF
TRBV5-3	.	.	TRBJ2-5	17	TGTGCCAGCAGCTTGAATTTGCGGGGACAAATCGGGGAGACCCGGTACTTC	CASSLNLRGQIGETRYF
TRBV7-2	.	TRBD1	TRBJ1-4	14	TGTGCCAGCAGCCCCCGGGGACAGGGTGAAAGACTGTTTTTT	CASSPRGQGERLFF
TRBV5-1	many	.	TRBJ2-5	12	TGCGCCAGCAGCGAGGACCAAGAGACCCAGTACTTC	CASSEDQETQYF
TRBV30	many	.	TRBJ2-7	11	TGTGCCTGGAAATCGGGGTACGAGCAGTACTTC	CAWKSGYEQYF
TRBV19	.	TRBD2	TRBJ2-3	16	TGTGCCAGTAGACAAACCGGGGGGGCTAGCACAGATACGCAGTATTTT	CASRQTGGASTDTQYF
TRBV13	.	TRBD1	TRBJ2-2	16	TGTGCCAGCAGCGGAACGGGGACAGGGCTTGGCGGGGAGCTGTTTTTT	CASSGTGTGLGGELFF
TRBV20-1	few	TRBD1	TRBJ2-1	15	TGCAGTGCTAGAGATCGGACAGGATTCTACAATGAGCAGTTCTTC	CSARDRTGFYNEQFF
TRBV27	.	.	TRBJ2-5	15	TGTGCCAGCAGTTGGTTAGGGGATGAGCAAGAGACCCAGTACTTC	CASSWLGDEQETQYF
TRBV10-3	few	.	TRBJ1-1	14	TGTGCCATCAGTGAGACCAGGGGGAACACTGAAGCTTTCTTT	CAISETRGNTEAFF
TRBV6-4	.	.	TRBJ2-1	17	TGTGCCAGCAGTGTCCAGGCCTGGTCGCGAAGGGAAAATGAGCAGTTCTTC	CASSVQAWSRRENEQFF
TRBV7-9	many	TRBD1	TRBJ2-7	14	TGTGCCAGCAGCACCCGACAGGGCTGGGGGGAGCAGTACTTC	CASSTRQGWGEQYF
TRBV7-9	few	.	TRBJ1-1	14	TGTGCCAGCAGCCCCCCCCCCTGGGACACTGAAGCTTTCTTT	CASSPPPWDTEAFF
TRBV9	many	TRBD1	TRBJ2-7	15	TGTGCCAGCAGCTCCGCGGGACAGGGGATTGGGGAGCAGTACTTC	CASSSAGQGIGEQYF
TRBV5-4	few	TRBD1	TRBJ2-2	12	TGTGCCAGCAGGGGACAGGCCGGGGAGCTGTTTTTT	CASRGQAGELFF
TRBV27	few	.	TRBJ2-7	14	TGTGCCAGCAGTTTATTAGGGGGTTATATCGAGCAGTACTTC	CASSLLGGYIEQYF
TRBV20-1	many	.	TRBJ1-1	13	TGCAGTGCTGGGACCAACAGCCACACTGAAGCTTTCTTT	CSAGTNSHTEAFF
TRBV11-2	few	.	TRBJ2-5	15	TGTGCCAGCAGCCTGAACGCTGGGGGGCGAGAGACCCAGTACTTC	CASSLNAGGRETQYF
TRBV6-6	few	TRBD2	TRBJ2-1	19	TGTGCCAGCAGTTACTCGTACGGGACTAGCGGGGGAACCAACAATGAGCAGTTCTTC	CASSYSYGTSGGTNNEQFF
TRBV7-9	.	TRBD1	TRBJ2-7	15	TGTGCCAGCAGCCACCGGGACAGGGCGGCCTACGAGCAGTACTTC	CASSHRDRAAYEQYF
TRBV4-1	few	TRBD2	TRBJ2-1	19	TGCGCCAGCAGCCAAGTCGGTCTAGCGGCCCCTAGCTCCTACAATGAGCAGTTCTTC	CASSQVGLAAPSSYNEQFF
TRBV12-3/TRBV12-4	.	.	TRBJ2-2	14	TGTGCCAGCAGTATACAGGAGAACACCGGGGAGCTGTTTTTT	CASSIQENTGELFF
TRBV7-2	.	TRBD1	TRBJ2-7	15	TGTGCCAGCAGCCACCGGGACAGGGCTCGCTACGAGCAGTACTTC	CASSHRDRARYEQYF
TRBV27	.	.	TRBJ2-2	13	TGTGCCAGCGAACGAATGGGCACCGGGGAGCTGTTTTTT	CASERMGTGELFF
TRBV30	many	.	TRBJ1-1	14	TGTGCCTGGGCAACAGGGAACATGAACACTGAAGCTTTCTTT	CAWATGNMNTEAFF
TRBV10-3	many	.	TRBJ2-4	14	TGTGCCATCAGTGAACCGGGATCGACCAACATTCAGTACTTC	CAISEPGSTNIQYF
TRBV12-3/TRBV12-4	.	.	TRBJ2-5	17	TGTGCCAGCAGTACCTCCCCAATCCGGGGAAATGGTGAGATCCAGTACTTC	CASSTSPIRGNGEIQYF
TRBV27	few	.	TRBJ1-5	15	TGTGCCAGCACCCCCACAGGGACGAGCAATCAGCCCCAGCATTTT	CASTPTGTSNQPQHF
TRBV4-1	many	.	TRBJ1-2	16	TGCGCCAGCAGCCAAGACCATACAGGAGCTAACTATGGCTACACCTTC	CASSQDHTGANYGYTF
TRBV5-4	many	.	TRBJ2-5	13	TGTGCCAGCAGGCCGCGGGTAAAAGAGACCCAGTACTTC	CASRPRVKETQYF
TRBV2	few	.	TRBJ2-3	14	TGTGCGAGCAGAGGGGGTGAGGTCTCGGATACGCAGTATTTT	CASRGGEVSDTQYF
TRBV2	few	TRBD2	TRBJ2-5	16	TGTGCCAGCAGTGATCGGGCTAGCGGGAGCTACGAGACCCAGTACTTC	CASSDRASGSYETQYF
TRBV7-6	many	.	TRBJ1-5	15	TGTGCCAGCAGCTTACAGGAAAATAGCAATCAGCCCCAGCATTTT	CASSLQENSNQPQHF
TRBV5-6	.	.	TRBJ2-3	15	TGTGCCAGCAACGCAGGGACTTTCGGCACAGATACGCAGTATTTT	CASNAGTFGTDTQYF
TRBV29-1	many	.	TRBJ2-7	12	TGCAGCGTTGAAGCAGGGACATACGAGCAGTACTTC	CSVEAGTYEQYF
TRBV7-9	many	TRBD1	TRBJ2-1	15	TGTGCCAGCAGCTTAGTTACAGGGGGTTGGAATGAGCAGTTCTTC	CASSLVTGGWNEQFF